Presented here are 22 T cell receptor beta chains from one specimen sequenced in a study of CD8 T cells in ankylosing spondylitis (dated by TCRdb to the late 2010s). The library was generated by 5' RACE. Sequencing instrument: Illumina HiSeq 2500. The public reads were reprocessed in TCRdb via fastp at Q25 and MiXCR, keeping in-frame beta chains. Each CDR3 protein gets just one entry, which takes the most common genes and DNA from the rows behind it. Present in this sample are a few hundred thousand distinct CDR3 sequences, about 11% of which were seen just once. About 19% of the sample lies in the top ten. Sequencing input: blood, either unsorted or a sorted T cell fraction (not recorded which). These receptors all stem from a male donor with ankylosing spondylitis or in good health (not recorded which).

This clonotype was detected ten times or more. The chain links TRBV3-1 to TRBJ1-3; no reliable D call. CDR3 length: 16 amino acids. The germline gives CDR1 LGHDT, CDR2 YNNKEL (reference sequence). Trimming took 0 bases from V and 3 from J, leaving 12 bases between them. The CDR3, as DNA: TGTGCCAGCAGCCAAGATACCACCGCCGGTGGAAACACCATATATTTT. This encodes CASSQDTTAGGNTIYF.

This rearrangement joins TRBV13 to TRBJ2-1, with 10 bases lining up with TRBD2. CDR3 length: 16 residues. CDR1 PRHDT and CDR2 FYEKMQ come from the germline V gene (reference sequence). V was pared by 2 bases and J by 0 bases, with 1 base of the junction left unmatched. This CDR3 is CASSLLAGVSYNEQFF. Here the CDR3 DNA reads TGTGCCAGCAGCTTACTAGCGGGGGTCTCCTACAATGAGCAGTTCTTC.

This clonotype came up many times. CDR3 loop: CASSQEGGEVGSYEQYF. The CDR3 DNA follows: TGTGCCAGCAGCCAAGAAGGAGGCGAGGTGGGCTCCTACGAGCAGTACTTC. The chain uses TRBV3-1 and TRBJ2-7; D is possibly TRBD2 (5 bases). This CDR3 region has 17 residues. CDR1 and CDR2 (germline): LGHDT, YNNKEL (reference sequence). Trimming stripped 0 bases from V and 0 bases from J, with 15 bases between.

This clonotype has a count of ten or more. The J gene is TRBJ2-3, the V gene TRBV24-1; 7 positions match TRBD1. The CDR3 totals 15 residues. After removal of 7 bases from V and 3 bases from J, the junction contained 9 bases not matched to a gene. Germline values: CDR1 KGHDR, CDR2 SFDVKD. The CDR3 protein is CATRDGTAVTDTQYF. Here the CDR3 DNA reads TGTGCCACCAGGGACGGGACAGCAGTGACAGATACGCAGTATTTT.

The chain joins TRBV21-1 to TRBJ2-1; the D segment call TRBD1 is taken from the table without a DNA check. TRBV21-1 has pseudogene status. This CDR3 region has 11 residues. The CDR3 sequence is CASSPRGMKFF. CDR3 nucleotide sequence: TGTGCCAGCAGCCCAAGGGGTATGAAGTTCTTC.

This clonotype was seen a handful of times. The V call is TRBV11-2, the J call TRBJ2-7, with 7 positions matching TRBD2. The CDR3 has 13 residues. The germline V gene encodes CDR1 SGHAT and CDR2 FQNNGV. Losses at the gene ends were 8 bases for V and 1 base for J; bases not matched to a gene: 5. In nucleotides, the CDR3 is TGTGCCAGCCTGGGGGGGGGATCCTACGAGCAGTACTTC. This codes for CASLGGGSYEQYF.

The chain has TRBV20-1 and TRBJ2-7; D is possibly TRBD2 (6 bases). The CDR3 extends over 16 amino acids. V lost 2 bases to trimming and J lost 5 bases, with 22 bases between them. The germline gives CDR1 DFQATT, CDR2 SNEGSKA (reference sequence). The CDR3 DNA reads TGCAGTGCTAGATCGGGGTTAGGAGGGGCCAGTAACGAGCAGTACTTC. Protein: CSARSGLGGASNEQYF.

This clonotype was recorded many times. The rearrangement uses TRBV7-6 and TRBJ2-1; TRBD2 is a possible D gene (5 bases). CDR1 is SGHVS and CDR2 is FNYEAQ in the germline V gene. The ends were cut back, 5 bases at V and 5 bases at J, with 16 bases in the middle. The CDR3 runs 15 residues. CDR3 DNA sequence: TGTGCCAGCAGCCCGGGATCGTCCGTGAACAATGAGCAGTTCTTC. Protein sequence: CASSPGSSVNNEQFF.

This clonotype was counted at least ten times. The chain has TRBV5-1 and TRBJ2-5; either TRBD1 or TRBD2 may supply D (5 bases each). The germline CDR1 and CDR2 sequences are SGHRS and YFSETQ. The CDR3 spans 16 residues. Trimming left V 5 bases short and J 5 bases short, with 22 bases between. The CDR3 sequence: CASSEGRGIDGETQYF. The DNA of the CDR3 is TGCGCCAGCAGTGAGGGGCGAGGTATTGACGGGGAGACCCAGTACTTC.

This clonotype was recorded many times. The V gene is TRBV12-3 or TRBV12-4, the J gene TRBJ1-5; 10 bases align to TRBD1. With V trimmed by 6 bases and J by 7 bases, 6 bases remained unmatched. There are 14 residues in the CDR3. The CDR3 nucleotides are TGTGCCAGCAGGGCTGGACAGGGGGAACAGCCCCAGCATTTT. Protein product: CASRAGQGEQPQHF.

This clonotype was recorded a few times. V gene TRBV9 combines with J gene TRBJ2-6; D is uncertain. Between the trimmed V and J ends, which lost 2 bases and 5 bases, there was a span of 17 bases. In germline, CDR1 is SGDLS, CDR2 YYNGEE. The CDR3 loop spans 17 amino acids. CDR3 nucleotide sequence: TGTGCCAGCAGCGTGGGCAGTTCCTCGATATGGGCCAACGTCCTGACTTTC. It is translated as CASSVGSSSIWANVLTF.

This clonotype was seen ten or more times. The chain employs TRBV20-1 and TRBJ2-2, with D possibly being TRBD2 (5 bases). The CDR3 spans 14 residues. Trimming stripped 5 bases from V and 0 bases from J, with 10 bases between. CDR1 and CDR2 from the germline V gene are DFQATT and SNEGSKA (reference sequence). The DNA of the CDR3 is TGCAGTGCTTCCAGCGGCGCGAACACCGGGGAGCTGTTTTTT. Translated: CSASSGANTGELFF.

This clonotype was recorded at least ten times. CDR3 nucleotide sequence: TGTGCCAGCAGCCCCGGACAGGCAGTAGGAGCAGATACGCAGTATTTT. Amino acids: CASSPGQAVGADTQYF. The chain combines TRBV6-1 with TRBJ2-3; 7 bases are a match to TRBD1. The ends lost 6 bases at V and 4 bases at J; junction bases unmatched: 13. The CDR3 covers 16 residues. Germline CDR1 reads MNHNS; CDR2 reads SASEGT.

This clonotype came up many times. This rearrangement joins TRBV12-3 or TRBV12-4 to TRBJ2-7, with 14 bases that match TRBD2. V gave up 5 bases and J gave up 2 bases; unmatched junction bases: 2. CDR3 length equals 15 residues. The CDR3, as DNA: TGTGCCAGCAGTATGGGACTAGCGGGGGCCTACGAGCAGTACTTC. Translating gives CASSMGLAGAYEQYF.

Concerning this clonotype itself: A clone one base away is much larger, so this may be a read error. The chain employs TRBV12-3 or TRBV12-4 and TRBJ2-7, with TRBD2 as a possible D gene (5 bases). The length of the CDR3 is 11 residues. Between the trimmed V and J ends, which lost 7 bases and 7 bases, there was a span of 11 bases. DNA of the CDR3: TGTGCCAGCAATATCCCGGGAGAGCAGTACTTC. The encoded protein is CASNIPGEQYF.

This clonotype was counted ten times or more. This chain links TRBV5-1 with TRBJ2-3; a possible D gene is TRBD1 (5 bases). Germline V gives CDR1 SGHRS, CDR2 YFSETQ. V lost 2 bases, J lost 6 bases, and 13 bases lay in between. This CDR3 region has 14 residues. CDR3 region: CASSFEQVVDTQYF. The CDR3, as DNA: TGCGCCAGCAGCTTCGAACAGGTCGTGGATACGCAGTATTTT.

This clonotype has at least ten counts. V and J are TRBV7-3 and TRBJ2-1; 10 positions match TRBD1. The CDR3 covers 17 residues. CDR1 SGHTA and CDR2 FQGTGA come from the germline V gene. The V and J ends lost 4 bases and 8 bases, in that order; junction bases with no gene match: 14. The CDR3 nucleotides are TGTGCCAGCAGCTCAAAAGGTGGACAGGGGGTAACGTATGAGCAGTTCTTC. It encodes CASSSKGGQGVTYEQFF.

There are many counts of this clonotype. The chain employs TRBV7-9 and TRBJ1-2; D perhaps matches TRBD1 (6 bases). This CDR3 has 15 residues. In germline, CDR1 is SEHNR, CDR2 FQNEAQ (reference sequence). V lost 0 bases and J lost 7, with 15 bases in between. The CDR3 DNA reads TGTGCCAGCAGCTTAGCGCTCGCAGGGGAAGGTGGCTACACCTTC. It codes for CASSLALAGEGGYTF.

This clonotype was recorded at least ten times. The chain employs TRBV9 and TRBJ2-2; 8 nucleotides match TRBD2. The CDR3 sequence is 16 residues long. J gave up 3 bases and V 0 bases, and 4 bases lay outside the gene matches. Germline V gene lookup returns CDR1 SGDLS and CDR2 YYNGEE. This chain's CDR3 is CASSVGAGRDTGELFF. The CDR3 coding sequence is TGTGCCAGCAGCGTAGGTGCCGGGAGGGACACCGGGGAGCTGTTTTTT.

At least ten counts were recorded for this clonotype. The chain has TRBV7-2 and TRBJ1-1; D gene uncertain. Trimming took 5 bases from V and 5 from J, leaving 6 bases between them. The CDR3 is made up of 11 amino acids. Germline V gene sequence: CDR1 SGHTA, CDR2 FQGNSA. For the CDR3, the DNA is TGTGCCAGCAGCCCCGATACTGAAGCTTTCTTT. It encodes CASSPDTEAFF. Drawing the rest from reference TRBV7-2 and TRBJ1-1, the complete variable domain is GAGVSQSPSNKVTEKGKDVELRCDPISGHTALYWYRQSLGQGLEFLIYFQGNSAPDKSGLPSDRFSAERTGGSVSTLTIQRTQQEDSAVYLCASSPDTEAFFGQGTRLTVV.

This clonotype was detected ten times or more. The V and J genes are TRBV7-3 and TRBJ2-3; TRBD2 matches at 11 bases. CDR1 is SGHTA and CDR2 is FQGTGA in the germline V gene. This CDR3 comprises 16 residues. With V trimmed by 4 bases and J by 2 bases, 5 bases remained unmatched. CDR3 bases: TGTGCCAGCAGCTCCCGACTAGCGGGGAACACAGATACGCAGTATTTT. It yields the protein CASSSRLAGNTDTQYF.

This clonotype has ten or more counts. This chain joins TRBV5-1 and TRBJ2-3; 14 nucleotides align to TRBD2. V gave up 0 bases and J gave up 4 bases; unmatched junction bases: 13. The V gene's germline CDR1 is SGHRS and CDR2 YFSETQ. The CDR3 sequence is 20 residues long. The CDR3 DNA is TGCGCCAGCAGCTTGGTTCGCGGCTACGGACTAGCGGGAGGCGCAGATACGCAGTATTTT. Protein: CASSLVRGYGLAGGADTQYF.